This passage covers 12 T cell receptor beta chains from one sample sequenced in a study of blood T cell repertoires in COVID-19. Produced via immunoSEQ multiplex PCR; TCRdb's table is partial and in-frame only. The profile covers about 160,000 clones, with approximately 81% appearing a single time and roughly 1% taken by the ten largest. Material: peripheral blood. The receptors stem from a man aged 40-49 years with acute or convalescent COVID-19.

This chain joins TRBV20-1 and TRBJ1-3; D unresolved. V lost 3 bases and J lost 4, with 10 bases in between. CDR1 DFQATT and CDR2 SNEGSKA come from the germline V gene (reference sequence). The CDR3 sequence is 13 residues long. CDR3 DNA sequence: TGCAGTGCTAGTCCCGGAGCCGGAAACACCATATATTTT. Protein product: CSASPGAGNTIYF.

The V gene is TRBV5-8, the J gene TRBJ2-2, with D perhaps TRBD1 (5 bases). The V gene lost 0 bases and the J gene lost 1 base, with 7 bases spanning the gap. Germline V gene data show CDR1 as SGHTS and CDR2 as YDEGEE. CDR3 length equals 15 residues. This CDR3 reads CASSLDQGNTGELFF. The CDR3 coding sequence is TGTGCCAGCAGCTTGGACCAGGGGAACACCGGGGAGCTGTTTTTT.

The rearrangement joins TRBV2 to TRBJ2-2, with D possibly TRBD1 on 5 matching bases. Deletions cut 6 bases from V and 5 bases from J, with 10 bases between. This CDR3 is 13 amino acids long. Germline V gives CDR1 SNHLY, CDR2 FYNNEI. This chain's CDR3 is CASRPTGTGELFF. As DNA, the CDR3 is TGTGCCAGCAGACCTACAGGTACCGGGGAGCTGTTTTTT.

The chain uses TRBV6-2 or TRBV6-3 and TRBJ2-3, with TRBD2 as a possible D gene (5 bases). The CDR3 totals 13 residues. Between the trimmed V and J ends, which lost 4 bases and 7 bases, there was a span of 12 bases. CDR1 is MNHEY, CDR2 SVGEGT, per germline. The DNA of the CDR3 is TGTGCCAGCAGTTCTACTACGGGGAATACGCAGTATTTT. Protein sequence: CASSSTTGNTQYF.

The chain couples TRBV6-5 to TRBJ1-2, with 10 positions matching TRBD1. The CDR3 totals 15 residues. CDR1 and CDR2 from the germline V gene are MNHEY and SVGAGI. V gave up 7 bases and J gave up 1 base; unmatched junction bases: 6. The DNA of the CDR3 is TGTGCCAGCACCCAGACAGGGGGCTATAACTATGGCTACACCTTC. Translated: CASTQTGGYNYGYTF.

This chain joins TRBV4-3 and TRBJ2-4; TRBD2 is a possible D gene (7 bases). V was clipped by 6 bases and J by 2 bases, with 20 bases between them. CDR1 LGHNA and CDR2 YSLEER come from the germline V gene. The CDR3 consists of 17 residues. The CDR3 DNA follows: TGCGCCAGCAGTGAAGGGGGAACGGGGGGACCCAAAAACATTCAGTACTTC. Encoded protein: CASSEGGTGGPKNIQYF.

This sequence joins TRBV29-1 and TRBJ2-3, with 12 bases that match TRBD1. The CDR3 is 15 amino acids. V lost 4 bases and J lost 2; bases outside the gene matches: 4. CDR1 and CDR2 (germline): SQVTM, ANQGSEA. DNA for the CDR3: TGCAGCGTTGCGGGACAGGGGGCCCCCACAGATACGCAGTATTTT. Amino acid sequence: CSVAGQGAPTDTQYF.

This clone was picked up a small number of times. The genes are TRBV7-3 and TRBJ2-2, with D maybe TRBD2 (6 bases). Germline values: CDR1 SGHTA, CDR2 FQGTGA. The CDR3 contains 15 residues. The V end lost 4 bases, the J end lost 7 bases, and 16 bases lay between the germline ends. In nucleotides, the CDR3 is TGTGCCAGCAGCTCGGGGGTTAATGCGATCGGGGAGCTGTTTTTT. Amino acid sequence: CASSSGVNAIGELFF.

The CDR3 coding sequence is TGTGCCAGCAGCTTAGACAGGGGAGGCTATGGCTACACCTTC. Its translation: CASSLDRGGYGYTF. V is TRBV7-9 and J is TRBJ1-2; the match to TRBD1 covers 7 bases. CDR3 length: 14 residues. V gave up 1 base and J gave up 4 bases; unmatched junction bases: 3. Germline assignment: CDR1 SEHNR and CDR2 FQNEAQ (reference sequence).

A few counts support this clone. CDR3 loop: CASSLGGDDEQFF. The DNA for the CDR3 is TGTGCCAGCAGCTTGGGGGGGGATGATGAGCAGTTCTTC. The V and J genes are TRBV11-2 and TRBJ2-1, with 7 bases that match TRBD2. The CDR3 is made up of 13 amino acids. CDR1 and CDR2 (germline): SGHAT, FQNNGV. Unmatched junction bases numbered 4, after V lost 3 bases and J lost 8 bases.

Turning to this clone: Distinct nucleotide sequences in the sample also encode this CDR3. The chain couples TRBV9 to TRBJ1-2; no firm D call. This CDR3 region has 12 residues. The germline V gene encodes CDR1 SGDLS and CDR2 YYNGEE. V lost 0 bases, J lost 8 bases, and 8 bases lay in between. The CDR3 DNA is TGTGCCAGCAGCGTAGTTGGCGGAGGCTACACCTTC. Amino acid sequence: CASSVVGGGYTF.

In DNA form, the CDR3 reads TGTGCCAGCAGCCTCCCCCTGGGAGGGGGACACAATGAGCAGTTCTTC. Residues: CASSLPLGGGHNEQFF. The chain has TRBV11-2 and TRBJ2-1; D is perhaps TRBD2 (7 bases). Trimming removed 5 bases at V and 5 bases at J, with 19 bases between. CDR1 and CDR2 (germline): SGHAT, FQNNGV. The CDR3 runs 16 residues.